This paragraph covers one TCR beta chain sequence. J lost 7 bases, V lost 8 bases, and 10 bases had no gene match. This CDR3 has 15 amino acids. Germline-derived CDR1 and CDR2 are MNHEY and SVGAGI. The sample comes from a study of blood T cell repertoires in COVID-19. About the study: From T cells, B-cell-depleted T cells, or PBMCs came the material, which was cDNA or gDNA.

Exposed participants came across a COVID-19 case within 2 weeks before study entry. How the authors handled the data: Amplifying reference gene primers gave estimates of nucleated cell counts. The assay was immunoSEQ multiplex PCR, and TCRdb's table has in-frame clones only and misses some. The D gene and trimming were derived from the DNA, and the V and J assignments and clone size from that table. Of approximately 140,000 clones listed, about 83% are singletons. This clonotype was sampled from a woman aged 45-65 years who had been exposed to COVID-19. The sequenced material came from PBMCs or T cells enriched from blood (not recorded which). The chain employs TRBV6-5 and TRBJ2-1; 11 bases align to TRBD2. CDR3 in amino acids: CASGRGGLAENEQFF. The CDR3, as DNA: TGTGCCAGCGGACGGGGGGGACTAGCGGAAAATGAGCAGTTCTTC.